This TCR beta chain appears in the sequencing data of a study of blood T cell repertoires in COVID-19. Overall study context: The cDNA or gDNA used as material had been derived from T cells, B-cell-depleted T cells, or PBMCs.

The CDR3 has 16 residues. The V gene's germline CDR1 is SEHNR and CDR2 FQNEAQ (reference sequence). J gave up 7 bases and V 5 bases, and 7 bases lay outside the gene matches. As processed by the authors: Reference gene primer amplification gave nucleated cell count estimates. TCRdb's copy holds only in-frame clones and misses some; the assay was immunoSEQ multiplex PCR. V and J calls and clone size are given by that table; D and trimming were obtained from the DNA. Here the sample spans a few hundred thousand clones, approximately 90% being singletons. The sequencing input was peripheral blood. V is TRBV7-9 and J is TRBJ1-6, with 11 bases fitting TRBD1. The sequence came from a woman aged 45-65 years who had recovered from COVID-19. CDR3 DNA: TGTGCCAGCAGCCTGCCTGGACAGGGGGCGAATTCACCCCTCCACTTT. It specifies CASSLPGQGANSPLHF. Complete variable domain (other parts from reference TRBV7-9 and TRBJ1-6): DTGVSQNPRHKITKRGQNVTFRCDPISEHNRLYWYRQTLGQGPEFLTYFQNEAQLEKSRLLSDRFSAERPKGSFSTLEIQRTEQGDSAMYLCASSLPGQGANSPLHFGNGTRLTVT.